This T cell receptor (beta chain) is from a study of blood T cell repertoires in COVID-19. Whole-study context: The United States, Italy and Spain provided the acute and convalescent COVID-19 samples.

The V and J ends lost 5 bases and 4 bases, in that order; junction bases with no gene match: 9. Germline lookup yields CDR1 SGHTA and CDR2 FQGNSA. This CDR3 has 15 residues. Generated by immunoSEQ multiplex PCR, the TCRdb table keeps only in-frame clones and is missing some. The table records under 95,000 clones, approximately 90% of them present only once. What was sequenced was peripheral blood. The origin of this receptor is a man between 60 and 75 years old with acute or convalescent COVID-19. The chain joins TRBV7-2 to TRBJ2-5; 8 bases align to TRBD2. The CDR3 region is CASSPQAGVAETQYF. In DNA, the CDR3 is TGTGCCAGCAGCCCCCAAGCGGGGGTAGCAGAGACCCAGTACTTC.